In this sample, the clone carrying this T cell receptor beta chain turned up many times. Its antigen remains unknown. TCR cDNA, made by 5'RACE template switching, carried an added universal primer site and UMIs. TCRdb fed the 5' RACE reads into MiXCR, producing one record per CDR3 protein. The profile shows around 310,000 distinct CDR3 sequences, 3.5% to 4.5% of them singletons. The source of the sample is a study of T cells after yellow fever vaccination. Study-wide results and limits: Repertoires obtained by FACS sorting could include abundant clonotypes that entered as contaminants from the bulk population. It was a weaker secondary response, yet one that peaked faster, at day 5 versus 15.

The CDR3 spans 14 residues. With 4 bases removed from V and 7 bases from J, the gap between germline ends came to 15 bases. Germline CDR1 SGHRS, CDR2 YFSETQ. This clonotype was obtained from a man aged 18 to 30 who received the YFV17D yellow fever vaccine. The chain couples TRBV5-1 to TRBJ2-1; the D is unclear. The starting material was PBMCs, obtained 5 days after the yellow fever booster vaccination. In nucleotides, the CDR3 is TGCGCCAGCAGCCATGCAAGGGATTTGAATGAGCAGTTCTTC. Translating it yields CASSHARDLNEQFF.